The 27 T cell receptor beta chains below come from one sample, sequenced in a study of cytomegalovirus exposure and HLA in healthy donors. Primers for the PCR totalled 60 Vbeta and 13 Jbeta. TCRdb's table, derived via immunoSEQ multiplex PCR, lists solely in-frame clones and lacks some. The sample carries approximately 120,000 clones, 69% recorded once. Sequencing used PBMCs. The receptor set was obtained from a woman aged 70-85 years in good health and CMV-seropositive.

This clone was seen a few times. This sequence joins TRBV19 and TRBJ1-1; TRBD1 matches 7 bases. The ends lost 8 bases at V and 4 bases at J; junction bases unmatched: 7. Germline CDR1 reads LNHDA; CDR2 reads SQIVND (reference sequence). The CDR3 runs to 13 residues. DNA for the CDR3: TGTGCCAGTCATAATACAGGGGCCACTGAAGCTTTCTTT. The encoded protein is CASHNTGATEAFF.

This sequence joins TRBV7-2 and TRBJ2-2; perhaps TRBD1 as D (7 bases). The germline gives CDR1 SGHTA, CDR2 FQGNSA. V gave up 6 bases and J gave up 0 bases, with 17 bases separating them. This CDR3 has 17 amino acids. The CDR3 loop reads CASRFQGGLSNTGELFF. CDR3 DNA sequence: TGTGCCAGCAGGTTTCAGGGGGGACTCTCGAACACCGGGGAGCTGTTTTTT.

The CDR3 DNA sequence: TGTGCTAGTGGACTCGAGGTGACAGGGGGCAAGGAGACCCAGTACTTC. It encodes CASGLEVTGGKETQYF. The chain has TRBV12-5 and TRBJ2-5, with 10 bases that match TRBD1. Germline CDR1 and CDR2: LGHNT and FRNRAP. V shed 6 bases, J shed 5 bases, and the junction held 12 bases outside the gene matches. The CDR3 has 16 residues. The full variable domain, completed using reference TRBV12-5 and TRBJ2-5, is DARVTQTPRHKVTEMGQEVTMRCQPILGHNTVFWYRQTMMQGLELLAYFRNRAPLDDSGMPKDRFSAEMPDATLATLKIQPSEPRDSAVYFCASGLEVTGGKETQYFGPGTRLLVL.

The chain links TRBV5-4 to TRBJ2-3, with D perhaps matching TRBD2 (6 bases). Trimming cost V 7 bases and J 1 base, with 10 bases left between them. From germline, CDR1 is SGHNT and CDR2 YYREEE (reference sequence). The CDR3 is 13 amino acids. The CDR3 coding sequence is TGTGCCAGCCGGGACTCTCGCACAGATACGCAGTATTTT. Its protein product is CASRDSRTDTQYF.

The genes are TRBV5-1 and TRBJ1-2; D remains ambiguous. The CDR3 covers 13 residues. Trimming took 4 bases from V and 2 from J, leaving 9 bases between them. Germline V lookup: CDR1 SGHRS, CDR2 YFSETQ. The CDR3 DNA reads as TGCGCCAGCAGCCCAGATCAGAACTATGGCTACACCTTC. Translation: CASSPDQNYGYTF.

V and J are TRBV5-5 and TRBJ2-5; TRBD2 agrees at 13 bases. Germline-derived CDR1 and CDR2 are SGHKS and YYEKEE (reference sequence). CDR3 size: 16 residues. J was trimmed by 4 bases and V by 5 bases; bases with no gene match: 8. The DNA for the CDR3 is TGTGCCAGCAGGTACAGACTAGCGGGGGGCATAGAGACCCAGTACTTC. Translating it yields CASRYRLAGGIETQYF.

CDR3 DNA: TGTGCCAGCAGTACATGGAGAAGCGAAAAACTGTTTTTT. This codes for CASSTWRSEKLFF. The chain has TRBV11-1 and TRBJ1-4; D remains ambiguous. This CDR3 contains 13 residues. V gave up 6 bases and J gave up 8 bases, with 13 bases separating them. Germline loops: CDR1 SGHAT, CDR2 FQDESV (reference sequence).

This chain connects TRBV6-5 to TRBJ1-1, with TRBD1 identical over 8 bases. CDR1 and CDR2 from the germline V gene are MNHEY and SVGAGI. The V segment lost 2 bases and the J segment 0 bases; nucleotides outside the gene matches: 5. The CDR3 runs to 16 residues. The CDR3 nucleotides are TGTGCCAGCAGTTACCAGCAGGGGGCTGTGAACACTGAAGCTTTCTTT. Translating gives CASSYQQGAVNTEAFF.

The rearrangement joins TRBV9 to TRBJ2-7; 10 bases are a match to TRBD1. With 4 bases clipped from V and 6 bases from J, the junction kept 10 bases outside the gene matches. CDR1 and CDR2 from the germline V gene are SGDLS and YYNGEE. CDR3 length equals 15 residues. Written as DNA, the CDR3 is TGTGCCAGCAGCCAGGCCGGGACAGGGGACGGCGAGCAGTACTTC. As protein: CASSQAGTGDGEQYF. Supplemented by reference TRBV9 and TRBJ2-7, the full variable domain reads DSGVTQTPKHLITATGQRVTLRCSPRSGDLSVYWYQQSLDQGLQFLIQYYNGEERAKGNILERFSAQQFPDLHSELNLSSLELGDSALYFCASSQAGTGDGEQYFGPGTRLTVT.

The V gene is TRBV30, the J gene TRBJ1-1; D gene ambiguous. This CDR3 has 13 amino acids. CDR1 GTSNPN and CDR2 SVGIG come from the germline V gene (reference sequence). V lost 4 bases, J lost 5 bases, and 14 bases lay in between. The CDR3 bases are TGTGCCTGGACCGCCACCATGACAACTGAAGCTTTCTTT. Its protein product is CAWTATMTTEAFF.

The genes are TRBV9 and TRBJ1-2; 7 positions match TRBD1. Germline V gene lookup returns CDR1 SGDLS and CDR2 YYNGEE. This CDR3 spans 14 amino acids. Losses at the gene ends were 5 bases for V and 1 base for J; bases not matched to a gene: 5. The DNA of the CDR3 is TGTGCCAGCAGTAAACAGGGGCTTAACTATGGCTACACCTTC. This translates into CASSKQGLNYGYTF.

The chain joins TRBV30 to TRBJ1-5, with TRBD1 as a possible D gene (5 bases). Germline CDR1 GTSNPN, CDR2 SVGIG (reference sequence). V lost 2 bases and J lost 3, with 8 bases in between. The CDR3 is 13 residues long. The chain's CDR3 is CAWSQGDNQPQHF. The CDR3 DNA follows: TGTGCCTGGAGTCAAGGGGACAATCAGCCCCAGCATTTT. Together with reference TRBV30 and TRBJ1-5, the CDR3 gives the full variable domain: SQTIHQWPATLVQPVGSPLSLECTVEGTSNPNLYWYRQAAGRGLQLLFYSVGIGQISSEVPQNLSASRPQDRQFILSSKKLLLSDSGFYLCAWSQGDNQPQHFGDGTRLSIL.

This chain uses TRBV5-5 with TRBJ1-5; unclear D gene. V lost 1 base and J 2 bases, leaving 7 bases between the germline ends. The CDR3 is 14 residues long. Germline CDR1 SGHKS, CDR2 YYEKEE (reference sequence). The CDR3 is CASSLFGGNQPQHF. The DNA for the CDR3 is TGTGCCAGCAGCTTGTTCGGGGGCAATCAGCCCCAGCATTTT.

This clone was picked up one time. The junction and the germline gene differ at one end; a read error may be behind it. This chain uses TRBV7-2 with TRBJ2-5, with 12 bases identical to TRBD2. Germline V CDR1 and CDR2: SGHTA, FQGNSA. This CDR3 is 12 amino acids long. CDR3 in amino acids: CASSLGLAGENF. The DNA of the CDR3 is TGTGCCAGCAGCTTAGGACTAGCGGGGGAGAACTTC.

V is TRBV19 and J is TRBJ1-2, with D possibly matching TRBD1 (5 bases). With 8 bases removed from V and 5 bases from J, the gap between germline ends came to 15 bases. The V gene's germline CDR1 is LNHDA and CDR2 SQIVND (reference sequence). CDR3 size: 13 residues. CDR3: CASSVSEGYGYTF. The CDR3 DNA sequence: TGTGCCAGTTCGGTCTCGGAGGGGTATGGCTACACCTTC. The full variable domain, with the rest looked up from reference TRBV19 and TRBJ1-2, is DGGITQSPKYLFRKEGQNVTLSCEQNLNHDAMYWYRQDPGQGLRLIYYSQIVNDFQKGDIAEGYSVSREKKESFPLTVTSAQKNPTAFYLCASSVSEGYGYTFGSGTRLTVV.

The chain uses TRBV2 and TRBJ2-5, with D perhaps matching TRBD2 (6 bases). The CDR3 has 14 residues. In germline, CDR1 is SNHLY, CDR2 FYNNEI. The V end was cut by 2 bases, the J end by 1 base, with 8 bases between. The CDR3 loop is CASSENGGQETQYF. The CDR3 DNA sequence: TGTGCCAGCAGTGAAAACGGGGGCCAAGAGACCCAGTACTTC.

This clone was picked up a small number of times. V gene TRBV11-3 combines with J gene TRBJ2-3, with 13 bases that match TRBD2. V dropped 2 bases and J dropped 7; count of bases not matched to a gene: 9. The germline V gene encodes CDR1 SGHNT and CDR2 YENEEA. The CDR3 is 17 amino acids. CDR3 in amino acids: CASSLTSLAGGPHTQYF. Written as DNA, the CDR3 is TGTGCCAGCAGCTTAACCTCACTAGCGGGGGGGCCGCATACGCAGTATTTT.

There are a few counts of this clone. CDR3 nucleotides: TGTGCCAGCAGACCGGGACTAGGGCCAGGGGAGACCCAGTACTTC. Encoded protein: CASRPGLGPGETQYF. The V and J genes are TRBV19 and TRBJ2-5; 8 bases match TRBD2. The CDR3 loop spans 15 amino acids. V gave up 9 bases and J gave up 5 bases; unmatched junction bases: 14. CDR1 and CDR2 (germline): LNHDA, SQIVND (reference sequence).

V gene TRBV7-2 combines with J gene TRBJ2-5; 9 nucleotides align to TRBD1. Germline CDR1 is SGHTA and CDR2 is FQGNSA. The trim removed 5 bases at V and 2 bases at J, leaving 3 bases unmatched. The CDR3 is made up of 14 amino acids. This CDR3 is CASSPGTGQETQYF. The CDR3 DNA reads TGTGCCAGCAGCCCCGGGACAGGGCAAGAGACCCAGTACTTC.

This clone has more than one count but fewer than ten. The chain joins TRBV7-8 to TRBJ1-5, with D unresolved. Trimming pared 5 bases from V and 6 bases from J, leaving 23 bases between. The CDR3 runs to 17 residues. The germline V gene has CDR1 SGHVS and CDR2 FQNEAQ. CDR3 DNA: TGTGCCAGCAGCGTACCCCCCCGCATGGGAGTGGGTCAGCCCCAGCATTTT. Its translation: CASSVPPRMGVGQPQHF.

The J gene is TRBJ1-5, the V gene TRBV2, with TRBD1 identical over 7 bases. CDR3 length: 16 residues. Germline V lookup: CDR1 SNHLY, CDR2 FYNNEI. J lost 5 bases, V lost 4 bases, and 11 bases had no gene match. The CDR3 protein is CASSAFRRDRDQPQHF. DNA of the CDR3: TGTGCCAGCAGTGCGTTTCGGAGGGACAGAGATCAGCCCCAGCATTTT.

The rearrangement links TRBV29-1 to TRBJ2-7; TRBD2 is a possible D gene (5 bases). CDR1 is SQVTM, CDR2 ANQGSEA, per germline. The V end was cut by 3 bases, the J end by 4 bases, with 13 bases between. The CDR3 totals 13 residues. The CDR3 protein is CSVDRVGNYEQYF. CDR3 DNA: TGCAGCGTTGATCGGGTCGGGAATTACGAGCAGTACTTC.

The V and J genes are TRBV10-3 and TRBJ2-2; 9 nucleotides match TRBD1. This CDR3 has 16 amino acids. Per the germline V gene, CDR1 is ENHRY and CDR2 is SYGVKD. The ends lost 5 bases at V and 4 bases at J; junction bases unmatched: 8. This chain's CDR3 is CAISYNPGQGTGELFF. The CDR3 DNA sequence: TGTGCCATCAGTTATAATCCGGGACAGGGCACCGGGGAGCTGTTTTTT.

The table lists this clone with a few counts. The chain combines TRBV7-8 with TRBJ1-1; tentative D call: TRBD1 (6 bases). Germline V gene data show CDR1 as SGHVS and CDR2 as FQNEAQ. V was shortened by 1 base and J by 5 bases, with 11 bases between the two germline ends. The CDR3 is 14 amino acids. CDR3 region: CASSLEGGLTEAFF. The CDR3 DNA reads TGTGCCAGCAGCTTAGAAGGGGGATTAACTGAAGCTTTCTTT.

The rearrangement joins TRBV7-2 to TRBJ2-7; 9 bases agree with TRBD2. The CDR3 covers 16 residues. The J segment lost 0 bases and the V segment lost 1 base, leaving 4 bases of the junction unmatched. Germline CDR1 is SGHTA and CDR2 is FQGNSA. CDR3 protein: CASSLGGTSFSYEQYF. The CDR3 coding sequence is TGTGCCAGCAGCTTAGGAGGGACTAGCTTCTCCTACGAGCAGTACTTC.

The V and J genes are TRBV30 and TRBJ2-3; 7 bases fit TRBD2. This CDR3 has 15 amino acids. The junction had 6 bases not matched to a gene; V was cut back by 2 bases and J by 1 base. From germline, CDR1 is GTSNPN and CDR2 SVGIG (reference sequence). This CDR3 reads CAWSKRGRGTDTQYF. DNA of the CDR3: TGTGCCTGGAGTAAGCGGGGTCGAGGCACAGATACGCAGTATTTT.

This chain connects TRBV10-3 to TRBJ2-7; weak D call: TRBD1 (7 bases). The CDR3 consists of 17 residues. The germline V gene has CDR1 ENHRY and CDR2 SYGVKD. Trimming left V 8 bases short and J 7 bases short, with 30 bases between. CDR3 DNA: TGTGCCATCTCCTCGGTAAGAAATAGGGGGCCGGCGGGAGAGCAGTACTTC. Encoded protein: CAISSVRNRGPAGEQYF.